This T cell receptor beta chain comes out of a study of spatial heterogeneity in lung cancer. TCRdb recomputed calls from the 5' RACE reads with MiXCR, one row per CDR3 protein. The data contain around 7,200 distinct CDR3 sequences, around 5.8% of them singletons. Time point: sample taken at primary tumor resection. Unsorted tumor, nontumor lung tissue or cryopreserved PBMC supplied the whole RNA. Deletions cut 1 base from V and 1 base from J, with 13 bases between. Per the germline V gene, CDR1 is DFQATT and CDR2 is SNEGSKA (reference sequence). CDR3 size: 15 residues. This clonotype came up many times.

Sample: normal lung tissue next to the tumor, taken at surgery. This clonotype was sampled from a female donor with early-stage non-small cell lung cancer. This chain joins TRBV20-1 and TRBJ1-1, with D unclear. The CDR3 DNA follows: TGCAGTGCTAGAGGACCGCTCGTTAGGAACACTGAAGCTTTCTTT. Residues: CSARGPLVRNTEAFF.